This T cell receptor (beta chain) was identified during a study of identical twins. TCRdb reanalysed the 5' RACE reads using MiXCR and keeps one entry per CDR3 protein. Of roughly 720,000 distinct CDR3 sequences detected, about 20% appear once; the ten largest clones hold over 10%. This CDR3 contains 14 residues. After removal of 4 bases from V and 4 bases from J, the junction contained 4 bases not matched to a gene. Germline loops: CDR1 SGHRS, CDR2 YFSETQ. These data were also reused for a study on T cells expressing NK-cell markers. That report adds: Each TCR beta repertoire originated in sorted T cells that were CD3+CD56+NKG2C+, CD3+CD56+NKG2C- or CD3+CD56-NKG2C+. In several experiments, sorting was confined to alpha-beta TCR T cells through use of an anti-gamma-delta TCR antibody. Certain NKG2C+ T cell clones were expanded, and their HCMV specificity remained unclear.

The rearrangement links TRBV5-1 to TRBJ1-4; 7 bases match TRBD1. Sample: PBMCs. This receptor was identified in a woman under 30 in good health. CDR3 bases: TGCGCCAGCAGCCTGGACAGGAGTAATGAAAAACTGTTTTTT. Residues: CASSLDRSNEKLFF.